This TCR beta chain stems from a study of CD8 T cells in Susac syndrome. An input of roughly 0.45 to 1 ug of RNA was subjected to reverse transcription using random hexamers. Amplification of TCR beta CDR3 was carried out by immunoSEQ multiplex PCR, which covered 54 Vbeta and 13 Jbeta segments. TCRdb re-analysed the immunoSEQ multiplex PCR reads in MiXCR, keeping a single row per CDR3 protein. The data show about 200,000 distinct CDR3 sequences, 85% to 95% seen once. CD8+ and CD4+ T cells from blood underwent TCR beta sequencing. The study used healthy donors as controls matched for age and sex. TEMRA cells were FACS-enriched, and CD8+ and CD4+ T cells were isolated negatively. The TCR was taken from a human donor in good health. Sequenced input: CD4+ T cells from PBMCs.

CDR3 residues: CASSQLPGNTGELFF. CDR3 bases: TGTGCCAGCAGCCAATTACCGGGGAACACCGGGGAGCTGTTTTTT. The chain joins TRBV3-1 to TRBJ2-2, with D hard to call. Per germline, CDR1 LGHDT and CDR2 YNNKEL (reference sequence). The CDR3 has 15 residues. The V and J ends lost 2 bases and 1 base respectively, with 8 bases between them.